This T cell receptor (beta chain) emerged from a study of cytomegalovirus exposure and HLA in healthy donors. The PCR contained 60 Vbeta and 13 Jbeta primers. Profiled with immunoSEQ multiplex PCR; TCRdb holds only in-frame clones, not every one. Of approximately 160,000 clones listed, 80% were seen once; the top ten hold 1%. This clone was seen just once. The antigen is unknown. Study findings and constraints: Accounts indicate the classifier identified cytomegalovirus status with strong specificity and sensitivity. Presence/absence analyses assumed roughly uniform sequencing depth across donors, which may not hold. Links to common viral pathogens appeared, in a later analysis, for several of the most significant clusters. There was a cluster of highly shared sequence variants that was likely a sequencing artifact.

This receptor was obtained from a woman aged 50 to 60 in good health and CMV-seropositive. Sequenced material: PBMCs.

The CDR3 nucleotides are TGCGCCAGCAGCCACTCTGCGGTAGAGGGGGCCTACGAGCAGTACTTC. Translated, it gives CASSHSAVEGAYEQYF. The rearrangement joins TRBV4-3 to TRBJ2-7, with a weak D call TRBD1 (6 bases). Germline-derived CDR1 and CDR2 are LGHNA and YSLEER. Trimming removed 3 bases from V and 2 bases from J, with 17 bases in between. This CDR3 has 16 residues.